Below are 8 T cell receptor beta chains sequenced from a single sample in a study of OX40 agonist ivuxolimab in advanced cancers. The assay was immunoSEQ multiplex PCR, and TCRdb's table has in-frame clones only and misses some. This sample has over 15,000 clones, with approximately 77% found just once. Sequencing was performed on CD4+ or CD8+ T cells sorted from blood, taken in a trial of the OX40 agonist ivuxolimab. Receptors originate from an adult with an advanced solid tumor such as melanoma, head and neck, liver or kidney cancer.

The rearrangement uses TRBV11-2 and TRBJ2-3; the D is unclear. V was cut by 1 base and J by 6 bases, with 8 bases left in between. Germline-derived CDR1 and CDR2 are SGHAT and FQNNGV. The CDR3 spans 13 residues. This chain's CDR3 is CASSLVVSDTQYF. CDR3 coding DNA: TGTGCCAGCAGCTTAGTTGTCTCCGATACGCAGTATTTT.

The V and J genes are TRBV4-2 and TRBJ1-2; TRBD1 matches at 7 bases. The CDR3 extends over 15 amino acids. The V and J ends lost 0 bases and 4 bases, in that order; junction bases with no gene match: 5. From germline, CDR1 is LGHNA and CDR2 YNFKEQ. This CDR3 reads CASSQEYRGPYGYTF. The CDR3 DNA sequence: TGTGCCAGCAGCCAAGAGTACAGGGGACCCTATGGCTACACCTTC.

Concerning this clone: Other DNA sequences within the sample encode an identical CDR3. The CDR3 region has the DNA TGCAGCGTTGAAGGAGGCAGAGCTAACTATGGCTACACCTTC. Translation: CSVEGGRANYGYTF. This sequence joins TRBV29-1 and TRBJ1-2; D uncertain. Germline assignment: CDR1 SQVTM and CDR2 ANQGSEA. Deletions cut 1 base from V and 0 bases from J, with 9 bases between. This CDR3 is 14 amino acids long.

This chain uses TRBV19 with TRBJ1-5, with D unclear. Germline lookup yields CDR1 LNHDA and CDR2 SQIVND (reference sequence). The CDR3 spans 14 residues. V lost 8 bases to trimming and J lost 4 bases, with 15 bases between them. The CDR3 region has the DNA TGTGCCAGTTCCATGGTGGGGTTTAATCAGCCCCAGCATTTT. Encoded protein: CASSMVGFNQPQHF.

The CDR3 reads CASTSPPGSGVDYEQYF. CDR3 coding DNA: TGTGCCAGCACCTCCCCTCCGGGGTCGGGGGTGGACTACGAGCAGTACTTC. V and J are TRBV5-6 and TRBJ2-7; TRBD2 might be the D (6 bases). The CDR3 has 17 residues. In germline, CDR1 is SGHDT, CDR2 YYEEEE. V was cut by 6 bases and J by 3 bases, with 25 bases left in between. Full variable domain (rest looked up from reference TRBV5-6 and TRBJ2-7): DAGVTQSPTHLIKTRGQQVTLRCSPKSGHDTVSWYQQALGQGPQFIFQYYEEEERQRGNFPDRFSGHQFPNYSSELNVNALLLGDSALYLCASTSPPGSGVDYEQYFGPGTRLTVT.

J is TRBJ1-5 and V is TRBV28; tentative D call: TRBD1 (6 bases). The CDR3 sequence is 17 residues long. Germline assignment: CDR1 MDHEN and CDR2 SYDVKM. Deletions cut 3 bases from V and 0 bases from J, with 15 bases between. CDR3 nucleotides: TGTGCCAGCAGTTTTACAGGGTGGGTATTTAGCAATCAGCCCCAGCATTTT. Its protein product is CASSFTGWVFSNQPQHF.

The chain carries TRBV7-8 and TRBJ2-1, with no clear D. The CDR3 consists of 13 residues. The V gene's germline CDR1 is SGHVS and CDR2 FQNEAQ. The germline V and J ends were trimmed by 5 bases and 7 bases, with 12 bases remaining between them. DNA of the CDR3: TGTGCCAGCAGCCCCCCATCTGGAAATGAGCAGTTCTTC. This encodes CASSPPSGNEQFF.

This clone has a single count. The DNA of the CDR3 is TGTGCCAGCAGCTCCCGGCTCGGGCCCAGCCACGAGCAGTACTTC. Translated: CASSSRLGPSHEQYF. The rearrangement uses TRBV11-3 and TRBJ2-7; D gene ambiguous. There are 15 residues in the CDR3. Trimming pared 4 bases from V and 5 bases from J, leaving 18 bases between. Germline CDR1 is SGHNT and CDR2 is YENEEA.